The present T cell receptor (beta chain) was sequenced within a study of spatial heterogeneity in lung cancer (dated by TCRdb to between 2017 and 2020). About the full investigation: Beta-chain transcripts were consistently detected in greater numbers than alpha-chain transcripts, which likely reflected higher beta-chain transcript abundance. In tumor regions, TCR transcript counts showed a strong correlation with a T cell transcriptional module score derived from matched bulk RNA-seq. In the raw uncorrected reads, each unique combination of TCR and UMI appeared more than ten times on average. In non-small cell lung cancer, the study made a quantitative comparison of TCR alpha and beta repertoires among multiple tumor regions, matched nontumor lung and blood. Nonsynonymous mutation counts, determined by whole-exome sequencing of tumor tissue, were related to features of the TCR repertoire. Both alpha and beta chains were TCR-sequenced in approximately 220 tumor regions, 64 matched nontumor lung samples and roughly 50 PBMC samples obtained at surgery.

At the junction V is shortened by 5 bases and J by 4 bases, with 10 bases in between. The CDR3 covers 14 residues, taking in both the cysteine and the phenylalanine. This entry keeps only the CDR3 DNA: 42 bases, framed from base 1. The germline V gene sets CDR1 to SGHRS and CDR2 to YFSETQ. The paper as a whole reports these results and caveats: TCR-seq coverage of tumor T cells was estimated at only approximately 7% for alpha chains and around 13% for beta chains. Confirming at a functional level the hypothesis that regional TCRs recognize regional mutations was considered to require additional single-cell paired TCR alpha and beta sequencing. The tumor nonsynonymous mutation count correlated with the number of expanded intratumoral alpha and beta TCRs. Counts of ubiquitous and regional expanded TCRs were found to correlate with counts of ubiquitous and regional nonsynonymous mutations, respectively.

Libraries were constructed by 5' RACE. The listed sequencing device is NextSeq 500. In the TCR library protocol, a unique molecular identifier was attached to each TCR cDNA molecule so that PCR and sequencing errors could be corrected. The published analysis was carried out like this. TCR identification, UMI-based error correction and CDR3 extraction were all carried out with Decombinator tools. TCRs above a frequency of 2 per 1,000, corresponding to the top 1% of the tumor frequency distribution, were defined as expanded. Expanded tumor TCRs statistically deemed absent (corrected P<0.05) from at least one tumor region were classed as regional, and all other expanded tumor TCRs were classed as ubiquitous. Each repertoire was subsampled 100 times to 5,000 TCRs, after which Renyi diversity was computed with the R vegan package. CDR3 similarity networks were constructed using string-kernel similarity of amino acid triplets, with links drawn between CDR3s whose pairwise similarity was above 0.82. In TCRdb, the public reads were trimmed at Q25 with fastp and aligned with MiXCR, with productive beta chains retained. Each CDR3 protein gets just one entry, which takes the most common genes and DNA from the rows behind it. These V and J calls derive from TCRdb rather than the authors' analysis. This sample holds about 16,000 distinct CDR3 sequences; 6% to 7.5% were observed only once. Around a fifth of the sample is in the top ten clones.

This clonotype was counted many times. No antigen is known for it. Nothing much larger sits one base from this clone, and base qualities are not available. The library was built for alpha chains, so this beta chain is an off-target read and its size means little. The time point tag for this specimen amounts to: sample taken at primary tumor resection. The donors were about 71 patients from the lung TRACERx cohort who had early-stage, untreated non-small cell lung cancer. For TCR sequencing, whole RNA was extracted from tumor and nontumor lung tissue, or from cryopreserved PBMC samples, and no cell sorting was done. Only patients for whom sufficient RNA was available from at least two tumor regions were selected for TCR sequencing. A lung pathologist reviewed the tumor and adjacent nontumor lung specimens before the specimens were selected.

The TCR was taken from a female donor with early-stage non-small cell lung cancer. Here the chain combines TRBV5-1 and TRBJ2-6; the D element could tentatively be TRBD1 or TRBD2, as 5 bases agree for each. The sample consisted of lung tumor tissue, taken at surgery. The DNA sequence is TGCGCCAGCAGTGTGGGACCGGGGGCCAACGTCCTGACTTTC. The translation is CASSVGPGANVLTF.